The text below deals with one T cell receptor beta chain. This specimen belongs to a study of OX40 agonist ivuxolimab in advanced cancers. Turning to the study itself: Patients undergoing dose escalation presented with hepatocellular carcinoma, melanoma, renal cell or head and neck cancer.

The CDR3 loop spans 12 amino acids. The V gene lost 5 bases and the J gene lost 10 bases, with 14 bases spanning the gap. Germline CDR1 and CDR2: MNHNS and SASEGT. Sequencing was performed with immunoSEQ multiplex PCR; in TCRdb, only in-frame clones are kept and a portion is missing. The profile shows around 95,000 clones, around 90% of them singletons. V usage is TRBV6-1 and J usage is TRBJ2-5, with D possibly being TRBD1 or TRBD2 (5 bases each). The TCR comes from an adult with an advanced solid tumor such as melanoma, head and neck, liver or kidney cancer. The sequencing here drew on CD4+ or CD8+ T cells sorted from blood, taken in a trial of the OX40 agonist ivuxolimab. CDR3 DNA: TGTGCCAGCAGTCTACGGGGCCAATACCAGTACTTC. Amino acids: CASSLRGQYQYF.